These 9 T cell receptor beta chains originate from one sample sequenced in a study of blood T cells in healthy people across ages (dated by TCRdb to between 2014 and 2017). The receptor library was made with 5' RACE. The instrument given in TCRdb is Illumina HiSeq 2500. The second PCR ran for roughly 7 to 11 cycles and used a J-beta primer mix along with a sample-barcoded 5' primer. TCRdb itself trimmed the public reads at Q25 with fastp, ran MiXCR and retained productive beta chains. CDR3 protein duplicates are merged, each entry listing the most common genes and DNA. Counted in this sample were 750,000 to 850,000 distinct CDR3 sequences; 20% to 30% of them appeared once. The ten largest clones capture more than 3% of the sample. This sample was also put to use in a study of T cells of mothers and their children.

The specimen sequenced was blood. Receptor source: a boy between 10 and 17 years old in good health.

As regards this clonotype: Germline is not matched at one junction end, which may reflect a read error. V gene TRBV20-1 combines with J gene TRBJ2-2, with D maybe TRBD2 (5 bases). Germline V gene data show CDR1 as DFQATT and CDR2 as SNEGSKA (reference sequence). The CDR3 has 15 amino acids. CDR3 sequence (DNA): TGCAGTGCTAGAGATCAACGGCTGCCCACCGGGGAGCTGCTTTTT. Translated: CSARDQRLPTGELLF.

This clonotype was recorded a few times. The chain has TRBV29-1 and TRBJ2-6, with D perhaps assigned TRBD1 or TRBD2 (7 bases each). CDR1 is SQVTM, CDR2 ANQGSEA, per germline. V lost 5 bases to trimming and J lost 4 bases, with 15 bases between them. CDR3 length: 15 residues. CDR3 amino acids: CSVPQGGAGANVLTF. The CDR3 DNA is TGCAGCGTTCCCCAGGGGGGGGCCGGGGCCAACGTCCTGACTTTC.

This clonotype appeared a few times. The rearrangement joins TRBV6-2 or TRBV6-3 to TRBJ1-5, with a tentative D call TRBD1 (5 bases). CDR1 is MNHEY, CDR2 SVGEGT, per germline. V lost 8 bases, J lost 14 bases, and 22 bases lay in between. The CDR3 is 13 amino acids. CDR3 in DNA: TGTGCCAGCCAACGGGACCACCAATCGTCCGAGCATTTT. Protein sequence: CASQRDHQSSEHF.

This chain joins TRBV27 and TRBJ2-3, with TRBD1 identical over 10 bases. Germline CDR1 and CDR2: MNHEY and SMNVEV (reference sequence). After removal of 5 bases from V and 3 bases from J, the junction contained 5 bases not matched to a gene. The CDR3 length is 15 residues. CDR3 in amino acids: CASSRQGAGTDTQYF. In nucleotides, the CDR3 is TGTGCCAGCAGTAGACAGGGGGCTGGGACAGATACGCAGTATTTT.

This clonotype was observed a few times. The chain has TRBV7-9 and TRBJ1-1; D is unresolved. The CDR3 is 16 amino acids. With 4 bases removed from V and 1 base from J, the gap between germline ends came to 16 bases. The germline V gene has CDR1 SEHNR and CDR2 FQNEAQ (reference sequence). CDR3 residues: CASSSVGSKGNTEAFF. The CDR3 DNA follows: TGTGCCAGCAGCTCTGTAGGGTCCAAGGGGAACACTGAAGCTTTCTTT.

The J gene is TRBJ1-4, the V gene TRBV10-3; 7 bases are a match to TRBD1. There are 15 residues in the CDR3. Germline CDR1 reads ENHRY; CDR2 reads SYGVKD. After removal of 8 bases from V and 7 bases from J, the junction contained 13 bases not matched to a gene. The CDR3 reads CAIGAEGGGGEKLFF. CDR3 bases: TGTGCCATCGGTGCCGAAGGGGGCGGTGGTGAAAAACTGTTTTTT.

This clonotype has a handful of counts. The chain's CDR3 is CASSQVRGRETQYF. CDR3 DNA sequence: TGTGCCAGCAGCCAAGTCAGGGGACGAGAGACCCAGTACTTC. The rearrangement joins TRBV3-1 to TRBJ2-5; TRBD1 is a possible D gene (6 bases). This CDR3 contains 14 residues. The V and J ends lost 1 base and 4 bases respectively, with 10 bases between them. Germline V gene lookup returns CDR1 LGHDT and CDR2 YNNKEL (reference sequence).

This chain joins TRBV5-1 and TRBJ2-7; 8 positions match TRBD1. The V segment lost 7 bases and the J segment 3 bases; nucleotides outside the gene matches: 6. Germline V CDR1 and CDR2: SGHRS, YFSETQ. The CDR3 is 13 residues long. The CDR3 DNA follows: TGCGCCAGCGGGAGGACAGGGAACTACGAGCAGTACTTC. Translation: CASGRTGNYEQYF.

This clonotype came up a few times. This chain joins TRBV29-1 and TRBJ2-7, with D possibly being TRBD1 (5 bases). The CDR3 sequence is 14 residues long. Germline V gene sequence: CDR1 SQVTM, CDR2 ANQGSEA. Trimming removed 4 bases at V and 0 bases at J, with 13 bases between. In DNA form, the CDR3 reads TGCAGCGTTGTAGGGGTCCCGAGCTCCTACGAGCAGTACTTC. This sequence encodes CSVVGVPSSYEQYF.